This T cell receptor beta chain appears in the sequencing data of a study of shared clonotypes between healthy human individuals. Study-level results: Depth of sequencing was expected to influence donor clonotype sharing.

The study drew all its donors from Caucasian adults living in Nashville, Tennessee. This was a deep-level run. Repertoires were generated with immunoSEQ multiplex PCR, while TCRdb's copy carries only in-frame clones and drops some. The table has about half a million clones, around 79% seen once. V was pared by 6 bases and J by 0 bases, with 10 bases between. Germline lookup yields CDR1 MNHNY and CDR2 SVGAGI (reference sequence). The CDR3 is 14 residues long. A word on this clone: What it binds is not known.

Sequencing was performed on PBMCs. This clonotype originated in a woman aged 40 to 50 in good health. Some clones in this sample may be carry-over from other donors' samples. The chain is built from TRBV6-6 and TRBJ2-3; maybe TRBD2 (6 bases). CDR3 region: CASRSAGSTDTQYF. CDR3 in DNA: TGTGCCAGCAGGTCAGCGGGTAGCACAGATACGCAGTATTTT.